The sequence of this TCR beta chain was determined in a study of identical twins. Study findings and constraints: Twins showed weaker excess sharing in their beta out-of-frame sequences.

TCRdb processed the 5' RACE reads anew with MiXCR; each CDR3 protein has one entry. This table holds around 250,000 distinct CDR3 sequences, roughly 12% found once. This clonotype was counted only a few times. The target antigen is unknown. This CDR3 has 14 amino acids. Germline CDR1 MNHNS, CDR2 SASEGT. The V end lost 6 bases, the J end lost 2 bases, and 11 bases lay between the germline ends. These data were also reused for a study on yellow fever vaccine responses in identical twins.

The sample was memory (CD45RO+) T cells sorted from blood. V gene TRBV6-1 combines with J gene TRBJ1-3; weak D call: TRBD1 (5 bases). The clonotype comes from a woman between 18 and 30 years old in good health. The CDR3 DNA reads as TGTGCCAGCAGATCCCTGGGGGCTGGAAACACCATATATTTT. Its protein is CASRSLGAGNTIYF.